This T cell receptor (beta chain) was retrieved from a study of Ad26.COV2.S vaccination and SARS-CoV-2 variants. TCRdb keeps only in-frame clones here, not all; method: immunoSEQ multiplex PCR. Of about 320,000 clones listed, 90% are singletons. Study-level findings and limits: Reported post-vaccination CD8+ and CD4+ T cell responses to spike showed substantial breadth.

The treatment denotes: approximately 18 received Ad26.COV2.S at low or high dose, single or two shots; roughly five received placebo; per-sample allocation not given. Sampling occurred on day 63 after the first vaccine or placebo injection. The vaccine delivered Wuhan-strain SARS-CoV-2 spike through an Ad26 vector. In this sample, this clone turned up a few times. The antigen remains undetermined. Trimming removed 5 bases at V and 1 base at J, with 8 bases between. The CDR3 extends over 13 amino acids. CDR1 and CDR2 from the germline V gene are MNHEY and SVGEGT. The sequences come from peripheral blood, collected in a trial of Ad26.COV2.S vaccine versus placebo. The clonotype originates from a person between 18 and 60 years old who received the Ad26.COV2.S COVID-19 vaccine or a placebo. The chain combines TRBV6-2 or TRBV6-3 with TRBJ1-1; D might be TRBD1 (5 bases). The CDR3 nucleotides read TGTGCCAGCAGTCTGACAGAGAACACTGAAGCTTTCTTT. Translation gives CASSLTENTEAFF.